Below, one T cell receptor (beta chain) is given with its context. CDR1 and CDR2 (germline): SGHTA, FQGNSA. V lost 5 bases, J lost 6 bases, and 5 bases stayed unmatched. The CDR3 sequence is 15 residues long. Using immunoSEQ multiplex PCR, the repertoire was profiled, and TCRdb retains in-frame clones only, with some absent. The data show 250,000 to 350,000 clones, 86% seen once. The data are from a study of cytomegalovirus exposure and HLA in healthy donors. Sequencing input: PBMCs. The chain is built from TRBV7-2 and TRBJ1-4, with TRBD1 matching 11 bases. The receptor comes from a woman between 18 and 30 years old in good health and CMV-seronegative. This CDR3 is CASSLDRGRYEKLFF. The DNA of the CDR3 is TGTGCCAGCAGCCTGGACAGGGGGCGGTATGAAAAACTGTTTTTT.